The clone carrying this T cell receptor beta chain was detected only a few times. Its antigen remains unidentified. These data belong to a study of T-cell memory formation after mild COVID-19. Overall study: Largely, the TCR clusters proved donor specific. Points from the study as a whole: There were some responding clones in pre-infection memory, which suggested that cross-reactive memory had joined.

There are 15 residues in the CDR3. The germline gives CDR1 LGHNA, CDR2 YSLEER. The germline V and J ends were trimmed by 4 bases and 4 bases, with 14 bases remaining between them. Employing constant-segment primers, 5'RACE generated TCR alpha and TCR beta cDNA libraries bearing sample barcodes and UMIs. TCRdb used MiXCR to reprocess the 5' RACE reads, holding one entry per CDR3 protein. The sample has about 350,000 distinct CDR3 sequences, roughly an eighth seen once. The chain employs TRBV4-3 and TRBJ1-5; no clear D gene. The receptor was derived from a man in his late teens or twenties who had mild COVID-19 (a few samples of this study predate the infection). Cell type and time point are not known. Sequencing used PBMCs or a T cell subset sorted from them (not recorded which). The CDR3 sequence: CASSRDSVPNQPQHF. In nucleotides, the CDR3 is TGCGCCAGCAGCCGAGACTCAGTCCCGAATCAGCCCCAGCATTTT.